Listed here are 31 T cell receptor beta chains from one sample, sequenced in a study of radiation and T cells in renal cell carcinoma. The time point here: baseline pretreatment blood. Treatment meaning: 15 Gy SBRT to primary tumor, nephrectomy 4 weeks later. Clones were read by immunoSEQ multiplex PCR, and TCRdb kept only the in-frame ones, dropping some. The table records about 59,000 clones, approximately 80% of them present only once. The sequencing used blood, collected from a patient whose treatment included radiotherapy and nephrectomy. Receptors were obtained from a man in his sixties with renal cell carcinoma.

The chain's CDR3 is CAISESTGPVFGYTF. In DNA, the CDR3 is TGTGCCATCAGTGAGTCCACAGGGCCGGTCTTTGGCTACACCTTC. The chain uses TRBV10-3 and TRBJ1-2; D is perhaps TRBD1 (6 bases). Looked up from germline, CDR1 is ENHRY and CDR2 is SYGVKD. V was cut by 0 bases and J by 7 bases, with 15 bases left in between. The CDR3 is made up of 15 amino acids.

The CDR3, as DNA: TGCGCCAGCAGCCAAGGGGAGGGTTCTGGAAACACCATATATTTT. Translating gives CASSQGEGSGNTIYF. The rearrangement joins TRBV4-1 to TRBJ1-3; no clear D. The CDR3 loop spans 15 amino acids. The germline gives CDR1 MGHRA, CDR2 YSYEKL. V was shortened by 1 base and J by 1 base, with 8 bases between the two germline ends.

The chain links TRBV5-5 to TRBJ2-2; D gene ambiguous. The CDR3 runs 13 residues. Germline V CDR1 and CDR2: SGHKS, YYEKEE (reference sequence). The ends were cut back, 1 base at V and 5 bases at J, with 6 bases in the middle. In DNA, the CDR3 is TGTGCCAGCAGCTTGACTCTAACCGGGGAGCTGTTTTTT. Amino acid sequence: CASSLTLTGELFF.

V and J are TRBV28 and TRBJ1-4; D is unresolved. Germline V gene lookup returns CDR1 MDHEN and CDR2 SYDVKM. Trimming cost V 7 bases and J 0 bases, with 15 bases left between them. The CDR3 contains 16 residues. The CDR3, as DNA: TGTGCCAGCACTTCCGCCAGCACTGCAACTAATGAAAAACTGTTTTTT. Translated: CASTSASTATNEKLFF.

This clone was seen only a few times. The chain joins TRBV6-1 to TRBJ1-4, with D possibly being TRBD1 (6 bases). The CDR3 has 12 residues. Germline V gives CDR1 MNHNS, CDR2 SASEGT. V gave up 5 bases and J gave up 7 bases, with 8 bases separating them. CDR3 nucleotides: TGTGCCAGCAGTCGGACAGCTGAAAAACTGTTTTTT. Translation: CASSRTAEKLFF.

The chain couples TRBV11-3 to TRBJ2-3; the D gene is possibly TRBD1 (6 bases). The germline V gene encodes CDR1 SGHNT and CDR2 YENEEA. This CDR3 is built from 15 residues. Trimming took 0 bases from V and 4 from J, leaving 11 bases between them. DNA for the CDR3: TGTGCCAGCAGCTTAGAATCCAGGGGTTCAGATACGCAGTATTTT. The encoded protein is CASSLESRGSDTQYF.

J is TRBJ2-3 and V is TRBV6-1; D not resolved. There are 15 residues in the CDR3. V shed 9 bases and J shed 0 bases, with 16 bases lying between them. Per the germline V gene, CDR1 is MNHNS and CDR2 is SASEGT. In DNA form, the CDR3 reads TGTGCCAGTAATAAAGCCGTCGCTAGCACAGATACGCAGTATTTT. Encoded protein: CASNKAVASTDTQYF.

The V gene is TRBV5-4, the J gene TRBJ2-3, with D maybe TRBD2 (6 bases). The CDR3 spans 15 residues. Germline CDR1 is SGHNT and CDR2 is YYREEE (reference sequence). Trimming took 1 base from V and 6 from J, leaving 15 bases between them. CDR3 protein: CASSLLGGRWDTQYF. Here the CDR3 DNA reads TGTGCCAGCAGCTTGTTAGGAGGGAGGTGGGATACGCAGTATTTT.

This chain connects TRBV7-8 to TRBJ2-3, with D uncertain. CDR1 and CDR2 (germline): SGHVS, FQNEAQ. CDR3 length equals 13 residues. Trimming cost V 5 bases and J 14 bases, with 20 bases left between them. Written as DNA, the CDR3 is TGTGCCAGCAGCCGCCATCCGACCCGGATCCTGTATTTT. Translation gives CASSRHPTRILYF.

V gene TRBV15 combines with J gene TRBJ2-2; TRBD1 or TRBD2 may be the D gene (6 bases each). Trimming took 5 bases from V and 5 from J, leaving 9 bases between them. CDR1 is LNHNV, CDR2 YYDKDF, per germline (reference sequence). The CDR3 covers 13 residues. CDR3 bases: TGTGCCACCAGCTGGAGGGGGACCGGGGAGCTGTTTTTT. Translating gives CATSWRGTGELFF.

The V and J genes are TRBV19 and TRBJ2-1; 8 bases map to TRBD2. The CDR3 loop spans 16 amino acids. Germline assignment: CDR1 LNHDA and CDR2 SQIVND (reference sequence). The junction had 4 bases not matched to a gene; V was cut back by 0 bases and J by 3 bases. In DNA form, the CDR3 reads TGTGCCAGTAGTATAGATCAGGCGGGGGGCTACAATGAGCAGTTCTTC. Translated: CASSIDQAGGYNEQFF.

The rearrangement links TRBV28 to TRBJ1-2; possibly TRBD1 for D (6 bases). V lost 2 bases and J 8 bases, leaving 12 bases between the germline ends. Germline V gene lookup returns CDR1 MDHEN and CDR2 SYDVKM. The CDR3 has 13 residues. The CDR3 DNA follows: TGTGCCAGCAGTTTAACGGGGGCGCGCGGCTACACCTTC. Translating it yields CASSLTGARGYTF.

The chain combines TRBV7-2 with TRBJ2-1; the D gene is possibly TRBD2 (5 bases). V shed 1 base and J shed 4 bases, with 14 bases lying between them. CDR1 and CDR2 (germline): SGHTA, FQGNSA. The CDR3 consists of 16 residues. In DNA, the CDR3 is TGTGCCAGCAGCTTAGTCGGGCGGGTTACTTACAATGAGCAGTTCTTC. Amino acids: CASSLVGRVTYNEQFF.

A single count supports this clone. The genes are TRBV6-6 and TRBJ1-2, with 10 positions matching TRBD1. The length of the CDR3 is 13 residues. Germline V gene data show CDR1 as MNHNY and CDR2 as SVGAGI (reference sequence). V dropped 6 bases and J dropped 7; count of bases not matched to a gene: 5. The CDR3 loop reads CASSPTGGGGYTF. The CDR3 DNA follows: TGTGCCAGCAGCCCGACAGGGGGCGGTGGCTACACCTTC.

This clone is deemed medium-sized (0.01 to 0.1%). The genes are TRBV19 and TRBJ1-4; 9 nucleotides align to TRBD1. The CDR3 totals 16 residues. V trimming: 7 bases; J trimming: 3 bases; junction bases outside the gene matches: 9. Germline V gives CDR1 LNHDA, CDR2 SQIVND (reference sequence). The CDR3 DNA reads TGTGCCAGTACCCGACAGGGGGTGTCGTCTAATGAAAAACTGTTTTTT. This sequence encodes CASTRQGVSSNEKLFF. The entire variable domain, with the rest obtained from reference TRBV19 and TRBJ1-4, is as follows: DGGITQSPKYLFRKEGQNVTLSCEQNLNHDAMYWYRQDPGQGLRLIYYSQIVNDFQKGDIAEGYSVSREKKESFPLTVTSAQKNPTAFYLCASTRQGVSSNEKLFFGSGTQLSVL.

The chain has TRBV5-5 and TRBJ2-3; 7 bases line up with TRBD1. V trimming: 2 bases; J trimming: 2 bases; junction bases outside the gene matches: 5. The CDR3 extends over 15 amino acids. CDR1 SGHKS and CDR2 YYEKEE come from the germline V gene (reference sequence). CDR3 sequence: CASSLGGEFTDTQYF. In nucleotides, the CDR3 is TGTGCCAGCAGCTTAGGGGGCGAGTTCACAGATACGCAGTATTTT.

The chain uses TRBV11-3 and TRBJ2-2; D is uncertain. Trimming removed 1 base at V and 0 bases at J, with 6 bases between. Per germline, CDR1 SGHNT and CDR2 YENEEA. There are 15 residues in the CDR3. CDR3 in DNA: TGTGCCAGCAGCTTAGTACAGCCGAACACCGGGGAGCTGTTTTTT. Protein sequence: CASSLVQPNTGELFF.

This clone was seen a handful of times. The V call is TRBV5-1, the J call TRBJ1-4, with D possibly being TRBD1 (6 bases). V lost 0 bases to trimming and J lost 8 bases, with 8 bases between them. The CDR3 loop spans 13 amino acids. CDR1 is SGHRS and CDR2 is YFSETQ in the germline V gene. The CDR3 sequence is CASSLDRAEKLFF. DNA for the CDR3: TGCGCCAGCAGCTTGGACAGGGCGGAAAAACTGTTTTTT.

V and J are TRBV6-4 and TRBJ1-5; D might be TRBD1 (5 bases). The CDR3 length is 16 residues. Deletions cut 6 bases from V and 4 bases from J, with 19 bases between. Germline V gene data show CDR1 as MRHNA and CDR2 as SNTAGT. The CDR3 bases are TGTGCCAGCAGCGATCCCCGGGACTCAACAAATCAGCCCCAGCATTTT. Its protein is CASSDPRDSTNQPQHF.

The chain recombines TRBV6-1 with TRBJ1-6; D is undetermined. Germline CDR1 and CDR2: MNHNS and SASEGT. The germline V and J ends were trimmed by 6 bases and 6 bases, with 12 bases remaining between them. The CDR3 loop spans 14 amino acids. In DNA, the CDR3 is TGTGCCAGCAGGGCCAGAGCGCTTAATTCACCCCTCCACTTT. Translation: CASRARALNSPLHF.

This chain joins TRBV19 and TRBJ1-2, with a possible D match to TRBD1 (5 bases). Trimming cost V 3 bases and J 10 bases, with 18 bases left between them. The CDR3 consists of 14 residues. The V gene's germline CDR1 is LNHDA and CDR2 SQIVND (reference sequence). The CDR3 protein is CASSIRKGYDDYTF. The CDR3, as DNA: TGTGCCAGTAGTATCCGGAAGGGGTACGACGACTACACCTTC.

The rearrangement joins TRBV4-1 to TRBJ1-2; 8 bases are shared with TRBD1. The V and J ends lost 0 bases and 7 bases, in that order; junction bases with no gene match: 7. The CDR3 has 15 amino acids. Germline CDR1 reads MGHRA; CDR2 reads YSYEKL. Here the CDR3 DNA reads TGCGCCAGCAGCCAAGATGAGCAGGGGGCTCGTGGCTACACCTTC. Residues: CASSQDEQGARGYTF.

The genes are TRBV18 and TRBJ1-3; no definite D call. Deletions cut 3 bases from V and 4 bases from J, with 13 bases between. Germline CDR1 KGHSH, CDR2 LQKENI. CDR3 length: 15 residues. For the CDR3, the DNA is TGTGCCAGCTCACCCTCGGACTTCTTCGGAAACACCATATATTTT. Encoded protein: CASSPSDFFGNTIYF. Full variable domain (outside the CDR3, taken from reference TRBV18 and TRBJ1-3): NAGVMQNPRHLVRRRGQEARLRCSPMKGHSHVYWYRQLPEEGLKFMVYLQKENIIDESGMPKERFSAEFPKEGPSILRIQQVVRGDSAAYFCASSPSDFFGNTIYFGEGSWLTVV.

This clone was found once. V and J are TRBV29-1 and TRBJ2-3, with 9 bases matching TRBD1. V shed 8 bases, J shed 2 bases, and the junction held 11 bases outside the gene matches. The CDR3 is made up of 15 amino acids. The germline gives CDR1 SQVTM, CDR2 ANQGSEA. CDR3 residues: CSTNMGQGFTDTQYF. The CDR3 bases are TGCAGCACGAATATGGGACAGGGATTCACAGATACGCAGTATTTT.

This clone was seen a handful of times. V gene TRBV5-1 combines with J gene TRBJ2-3; 8 positions match TRBD2. V dropped 1 base and J dropped 2; count of bases not matched to a gene: 6. The CDR3 loop spans 16 amino acids. CDR1 SGHRS and CDR2 YFSETQ come from the germline V gene. The CDR3 region has the DNA TGCGCCAGCAGCTTGAATCCAGCGGGAGCCACAGATACGCAGTATTTT. Protein: CASSLNPAGATDTQYF.

A single count supports this clone. This chain joins TRBV7-2 and TRBJ1-4, with 7 bases aligning to TRBD1. The CDR3 consists of 13 residues. J lost 11 bases, V lost 4 bases, and 7 bases had no gene match. Germline V gene data show CDR1 as SGHTA and CDR2 as FQGNSA. CDR3 region: CASSSDVGGKLFF. DNA of the CDR3: TGTGCCAGCAGCTCCGACGTAGGGGGCAAACTGTTTTTT.

The chain is built from TRBV12-5 and TRBJ2-3; no reliable D call. Trimming pared 0 bases from V and 2 bases from J, leaving 0 bases between. The germline V gene encodes CDR1 LGHNT and CDR2 FRNRAP. The CDR3 is 12 residues long. In DNA, the CDR3 is TGTGCTAGTGGTTTGGTCACAGATACGCAGTATTTT. It specifies CASGLVTDTQYF.

This chain connects TRBV30 to TRBJ1-2; D not certain. The CDR3 spans 13 residues. With 6 bases removed from V and 4 bases from J, the gap between germline ends came to 15 bases. Germline-derived CDR1 and CDR2 are GTSNPN and SVGIG (reference sequence). The CDR3 DNA sequence: TGTGCCTGTCGCCGGCGGATGGCCTATGGCTACACCTTC. Its protein is CACRRRMAYGYTF. Full variable domain (outside the CDR3, taken from reference TRBV30 and TRBJ1-2): SQTIHQWPATLVQPVGSPLSLECTVEGTSNPNLYWYRQAAGRGLQLLFYSVGIGQISSEVPQNLSASRPQDRQFILSSKKLLLSDSGFYLCACRRRMAYGYTFGSGTRLTVV.

This chain joins TRBV29-1 and TRBJ2-3; D unresolved. The CDR3 covers 14 residues. Deletions cut 3 bases from V and 4 bases from J, with 14 bases between. Germline assignment: CDR1 SQVTM and CDR2 ANQGSEA. The CDR3 coding sequence is TGCAGCGTTGATCCCGGGCTAGGCGCAGATACGCAGTATTTT. It specifies CSVDPGLGADTQYF.

The chain recombines TRBV7-9 with TRBJ1-2, with D uncertain. Trimming stripped 5 bases from V and 2 bases from J, with 21 bases between. The CDR3 length is 17 residues. CDR1 and CDR2 (germline): SEHNR, FQNEAQ (reference sequence). The CDR3 loop is CASSPRLGSQKNYGYTF. The DNA of the CDR3 is TGTGCCAGCAGCCCACGATTAGGGAGCCAAAAGAACTATGGCTACACCTTC. Together with reference TRBV7-9 and TRBJ1-2, the CDR3 gives the full variable domain: DTGVSQNPRHKITKRGQNVTFRCDPISEHNRLYWYRQTLGQGPEFLTYFQNEAQLEKSRLLSDRFSAERPKGSFSTLEIQRTEQGDSAMYLCASSPRLGSQKNYGYTFGSGTRLTVV.

The chain links TRBV29-1 to TRBJ1-2, with D possibly matching TRBD1 (5 bases). Per germline, CDR1 SQVTM and CDR2 ANQGSEA. This CDR3 contains 13 residues. Trimming shortened V by 5 bases and J by 2 bases, and 12 bases separated the two germline ends. The chain's CDR3 is CSVLTGLNYGYTF. As DNA, the CDR3 is TGCAGCGTTCTTACAGGTTTGAACTATGGCTACACCTTC.